The present T cell receptor beta chain was sequenced within a study of blood T cell repertoires in COVID-19. Study details: COVID-19 samples from acute and convalescent phases originated in the United States, Italy and Spain. PBMCs, B-cell-depleted T cells, or T cells provided the cDNA or gDNA that made up the material.

V was trimmed by 1 base and J by 0 bases, leaving 13 bases between them. Germline loops: CDR1 MGHRA, CDR2 YSYEKL. The CDR3 totals 17 residues. As processed by the authors: How many nucleated cells were present was estimated from reference gene primer amplification. Method: immunoSEQ multiplex PCR; TCRdb's copy keeps in-frame clones and lacks some. V and J calls and clone size are those listed in that table; D and trimming were worked out from the DNA. The sample lists roughly 410,000 clones; around 87% were seen once. During active infection, Seattle patients enrolled and were then monitored through disease.

V is TRBV4-1 and J is TRBJ1-3, with D possibly being TRBD1 (6 bases). This clonotype originated in a woman aged 55-69 years with COVID-19, enrolled during active disease. Sequences were obtained from peripheral blood. CDR3 sequence (DNA): TGCGCCAGCAGCCAAGTGGGGGCCCTTCTCTCTGGAAACACCATATATTTT. Translated: CASSQVGALLSGNTIYF.